Following are 4 T cell receptor beta chains from one sample sequenced in a study of T cell responses to AZD1222 COVID-19 vaccine. Measured with immunoSEQ multiplex PCR; TCRdb has only the in-frame clones, and not every one. This sample has 75,000 to 95,000 clones, with less than 85% found just once. Sequenced material: peripheral blood, taken 28 days after the second AZD1222 dose. The source is an adult who received the AZD1222 COVID-19 vaccine.

The chain carries TRBV29-1 and TRBJ1-1; TRBD1 agrees at 7 bases. The CDR3 loop spans 16 amino acids. Germline V gene sequence: CDR1 SQVTM, CDR2 ANQGSEA. The ends lost 8 bases at V and 5 bases at J; junction bases unmatched: 20. The chain's CDR3 is CSIDVGGAARSTEAFF. CDR3 sequence (DNA): TGCAGCATAGACGTAGGGGGCGCCGCCAGGAGTACTGAAGCTTTCTTT.

V usage is TRBV28 and J usage is TRBJ2-5; D might be TRBD1 or TRBD2, each matching 5 bases. There are 14 residues in the CDR3. Germline loops: CDR1 MDHEN, CDR2 SYDVKM. Trimming cost V 3 bases and J 1 base, with 9 bases left between them. In DNA, the CDR3 is TGTGCCAGCAGTTTTTTCGGGACCCAAGAGACCCAGTACTTC. This translates into CASSFFGTQETQYF.

This chain joins TRBV7-2 and TRBJ2-5; 7 nucleotides match TRBD1. After removal of 2 bases from V and 2 bases from J, the junction contained 2 bases not matched to a gene. The CDR3 spans 14 residues. CDR1 is SGHTA and CDR2 is FQGNSA in the germline V gene. DNA of the CDR3: TGTGCCAGCAGCTTAAGCAGGGGGCAAGAGACCCAGTACTTC. This gives the protein CASSLSRGQETQYF. The entire variable domain, with the rest obtained from reference TRBV7-2 and TRBJ2-5, is as follows: GAGVSQSPSNKVTEKGKDVELRCDPISGHTALYWYRQSLGQGLEFLIYFQGNSAPDKSGLPSDRFSAERTGGSVSTLTIQRTQQEDSAVYLCASSLSRGQETQYFGPGTRLLVL.

V and J are TRBV24-1 and TRBJ2-1; 11 bases line up with TRBD2. The junction had 6 bases not matched to a gene; V was cut back by 4 bases and J by 5 bases. Germline-derived CDR1 and CDR2 are KGHDR and SFDVKD. CDR3 length: 16 amino acids. This chain's CDR3 is CATSDPGLAGNNEQFF. The DNA of the CDR3 is TGTGCCACCAGTGACCCCGGACTAGCGGGCAACAATGAGCAGTTCTTC.